Listed below are T cell receptor beta chains from one sample, sequenced in a study of technical replicates of blood from several donors. Sequenced by immunoSEQ multiplex PCR; TCRdb stores in-frame clones only, minus some. Among 53,000 or so clones listed, around 83% were seen once. The source material was PBMCs. The receptors here all came from a human donor in good health. Some clones in this sample may be carry-over from other donors' samples. CDR3s include the opening cysteine and the closing phenylalanine or tryptophan. D genes are given only for firm matches. Size is omitted from some rows. Given values are once, few, many or a class for expanded clones.

d_gene	v_gene	abundance	j_gene	CDR3aa	CDR3nt
-	TRBV9	few	TRBJ2-3	CASSPSSWRGSTDTQYF	TGTGCCAGCAGCCCTAGTTCTTGGCGGGGCAGCACAGATACGCAGTATTTT
-	TRBV27	-	TRBJ1-5	CASSFLGRKDSNQPQHF	TGTGCCAGCAGTTTTCTCGGGAGGAAGGATAGCAATCAGCCCCAGCATTTT
-	TRBV5-1	-	TRBJ1-4	CASSLDTEKLFF	TGCGCCAGCAGCTTGGACACCGAAAAACTGTTTTTT
-	TRBV7-2	-	TRBJ1-3	CASSPRVPGTIYF	TGTGCCAGCAGCCCCCGTGTCCCGGGGACCATATATTTT
TRBD2	TRBV4-2	-	TRBJ2-2	CASSHTSGNTGELFF	TGTGCCAGCAGCCATACTAGCGGGAACACCGGGGAGCTGTTTTTT
TRBD1	TRBV15	-	TRBJ2-7	CATSREIGTAPYEQYF	TGTGCCACCAGCAGAGAAATAGGGACAGCACCCTACGAGCAGTACTTC
TRBD2	TRBV7-3	-	TRBJ2-3	CASSPSGGATDTQYF	TGTGCCAGCAGCCCAAGCGGGGGGGCAACAGATACGCAGTATTTT
-	TRBV9	-	TRBJ2-7	CASSVYGGPGEQYF	TGTGCCAGCAGCGTATATGGAGGGCCCGGGGAGCAGTACTTC
-	TRBV5-4	-	TRBJ2-7	CASSVGSGESNREQYF	TGTGCCAGCAGCGTTGGGTCAGGGGAGAGTAATAGAGAGCAGTACTTC
TRBD2	TRBV30	few	TRBJ2-2	CAWNLGLAGNTGELFF	TGTGCCTGGAACCTAGGACTAGCGGGGAACACCGGGGAGCTGTTTTTT
-	TRBV19	-	TRBJ1-5	CASRGNNQPQHF	TGTGCCAGTAGGGGCAATAATCAGCCCCAGCATTTT
-	TRBV7-9	-	TRBJ2-3	CASEGTTDTQYF	TGTGCCAGCGAGGGGACAACAGATACGCAGTATTTT
-	TRBV10-3	once	TRBJ2-2	CATTGTGELFF	TGTGCCACTACAGGGACCGGGGAGCTGTTTTTT
TRBD2	TRBV7-2	-	TRBJ2-3	CASSLFPGGQQDTQYF	TGTGCCAGCAGCTTATTTCCGGGAGGACAACAAGATACGCAGTATTTT
-	TRBV18	few	TRBJ1-6	CASSLGRSSYNSPLHF	TGTGCCAGCTCACTGGGCAGAAGCTCCTATAATTCACCCCTCCACTTT
-	TRBV7-2	-	TRBJ2-7	CASSLETDYEQYF	TGTGCCAGCAGCTTAGAGACAGACTACGAGCAGTACTTC
-	TRBV19	once	TRBJ1-5	CASKGGFSNQPQHF	TGTGCCAGTAAGGGGGGGTTCAGCAATCAGCCCCAGCATTTT
TRBD1	TRBV9	-	TRBJ1-5	CASSVGSGGSQPQHF	TGTGCCAGCAGCGTAGGTTCAGGGGGCAGTCAGCCCCAGCATTTT
-	TRBV15	-	TRBJ2-1	CATSRGRNEQFF	TGTGCCACCAGCAGAGGGCGGAATGAGCAGTTCTTC
TRBD2	TRBV4-2	-	TRBJ2-5	CASSPGLAGAFAQETQYF	TGTGCCAGCAGCCCGGGACTAGCGGGAGCCTTTGCACAAGAGACCCAGTACTTC
-	TRBV4-2	-	TRBJ1-2	CASKTTGWGGYTF	TGTGCCAGCAAAACTACAGGGTGGGGTGGCTACACCTTC
-	TRBV6-5	-	TRBJ1-6	CARGGVSSPLHF	TGTGCCAGAGGAGGGGTTAGCTCACCCCTCCACTTT
-	TRBV18	-	TRBJ1-6	CASSPMEGAYNSPLHF	TGTGCCAGCTCACCAATGGAAGGGGCCTATAATTCACCCCTCCACTTT
-	TRBV9	-	TRBJ1-6	CASSVDLIKSGSPLHF	TGTGCCAGCAGCGTAGATCTCATCAAGTCAGGTTCACCCCTCCACTTT
TRBD2	TRBV4-3	-	TRBJ2-1	CASSQDTSGYNEQFF	TGCGCCAGCAGCCAAGACACTAGCGGCTACAATGAGCAGTTCTTC
-	TRBV4-3	few	TRBJ1-1	CASSQDRARGSEAFF	TGCGCCAGCAGCCAAGACAGGGCCCGGGGGTCGGAAGCTTTCTTT
-	TRBV5-6	medium-sized	TRBJ1-1	CASSLGPKLFF	TGTGCCAGCAGCTTGGGCCCGAAACTCTTCTTT
TRBD2	TRBV30	-	TRBJ2-5	CAFSGLAGGETQYF	TGTGCCTTTTCGGGACTAGCGGGAGGGGAGACCCAGTACTTC
TRBD2	TRBV9	-	TRBJ2-3	CASSVGSSGSDTQYF	TGTGCCAGCAGCGTAGGATCTAGCGGGAGTGATACGCAGTATTTT
-	TRBV7-6	-	TRBJ2-7	CASSSDPMGAEQYF	TGTGCCAGCAGCTCCGACCCCATGGGGGCCGAGCAGTACTTC
TRBD2	TRBV7-3	-	TRBJ2-1	CASSLLAKTSGTPWDYNEQFF	TGTGCCAGCAGCTTACTGGCGAAGACTAGCGGAACACCCTGGGACTACAATGAGCAGTTCTTC
TRBD2	TRBV7-7	-	TRBJ2-3	CASSLSGSRTDTQYF	TGTGCCAGCAGCTTAAGCGGGAGTAGAACAGATACGCAGTATTTT
TRBD1	TRBV2	-	TRBJ1-2	CASSDRQGRLDGYTF	TGTGCCAGCAGTGACCGACAGGGGAGATTGGATGGCTACACCTTC
TRBD1	TRBV11-3	-	TRBJ1-3	CASRGQGAGNTIYF	TGTGCCAGCAGGGGACAGGGGGCTGGAAACACCATATATTTT
-	TRBV11-3	-	TRBJ2-1	CASSTRDNEQFF	TGTGCCAGCAGCACCCGGGACAATGAGCAGTTCTTC
TRBD2	TRBV19	once	TRBJ2-7	CASSGTSYEQYF	TGTGCCAGTAGCGGGACTAGCTACGAGCAGTACTTC
TRBD1	TRBV4-3	-	TRBJ2-1	CASSQDSGTGIYEQFF	TGCGCCAGCAGCCAAGATAGTGGGACAGGGATCTATGAGCAGTTCTTC
-	TRBV2	-	TRBJ2-7	CASSPGSLNYEQYF	TGTGCCAGCAGCCCCGGGAGTTTGAACTACGAGCAGTACTTC
-	TRBV18	-	TRBJ2-7	CASSPRQNYEQYF	TGTGCCAGCTCACCACGCCAGAATTACGAGCAGTACTTC
-	TRBV7-9	-	TRBJ1-6	CASSTEPNSPLHF	TGTGCCAGCAGTACAGAACCAAATTCACCCCTCCACTTT
TRBD1	TRBV6-6	-	TRBJ1-4	CASREGQGAHEKLFF	TGTGCCAGCAGGGAGGGACAGGGGGCGCATGAAAAACTGTTTTTT
-	TRBV7-8	-	TRBJ1-5	CASSPASPGSNQPQHF	TGTGCCAGCAGCCCAGCGTCTCCAGGGAGCAATCAGCCCCAGCATTTT
TRBD2	TRBV9	-	TRBJ2-2	CASSVEAGGTGELFF	TGTGCCAGCAGCGTAGAAGCGGGGGGGACCGGGGAGCTGTTTTTT
TRBD2	TRBV4-1	once	TRBJ2-1	CASSRFEGLAGGYNEQFF	TGCGCCAGCAGTCGATTCGAGGGGTTAGCGGGAGGATACAATGAGCAGTTCTTC
TRBD2	TRBV5-1	once	TRBJ2-5	CASSSLAGGQETQYF	TGCGCCAGCAGCTCCCTAGCGGGAGGGCAAGAGACCCAGTACTTC
TRBD2	TRBV5-6	-	TRBJ2-3	CASSLLAGGQIDTQYF	TGTGCCAGCAGCTTGCTAGCGGGGGGGCAGATAGATACGCAGTATTTT
-	TRBV18	-	TRBJ2-2	CASSPGRGTGELFF	TGTGCCAGCTCACCAGGCAGGGGAACCGGGGAGCTGTTTTTT
TRBD2	TRBV19	-	TRBJ2-7	CASSPAGGAKIYEQYF	TGTGCCAGTAGTCCCGCGGGGGGCGCGAAGATCTACGAGCAGTACTTC
-	TRBV5-1	few	TRBJ1-4	CASSFRPGTNEKLFF	TGCGCCAGCAGCTTCAGGCCCGGAACTAATGAAAAACTGTTTTTT
-	TRBV19	few	TRBJ1-1	CASRIPGNTEAFF	TGTGCCAGTAGAATTCCAGGGAACACTGAAGCTTTCTTT
-	TRBV19	-	TRBJ1-6	CASSISGSSYNSPLHF	TGTGCCAGTAGTATCTCTGGGAGTTCCTATAATTCACCCCTCCACTTT
TRBD1	TRBV10-3	-	TRBJ2-7	CAIRAGTVRTYEQYF	TGTGCCATCAGAGCCGGGACAGTGAGAACCTACGAGCAGTACTTC
TRBD2	TRBV4-2	-	TRBJ2-5	CASSHSGGPPQETQYF	TGTGCCAGCAGCCATAGCGGGGGGCCGCCCCAAGAGACCCAGTACTTC
-	TRBV12-5	-	TRBJ1-1	CASGLPGNTEAFF	TGTGCTAGTGGTTTGCCGGGGAACACTGAAGCTTTCTTT
TRBD1	TRBV5-1	-	TRBJ1-1	CASSLDTGGGSGAFF	TGCGCCAGCAGCTTGGACACAGGGGGCGGTTCAGGGGCTTTCTTT
-	TRBV6-1	few	TRBJ2-3	CASSEKGEPPDTQYF	TGTGCCAGCAGTGAAAAGGGGGAGCCCCCGGATACGCAGTATTTT
TRBD1	TRBV19	few	TRBJ2-1	CASSIDRGTGDYNEQFF	TGTGCCAGTAGTATAGACCGAGGGACAGGAGATTACAATGAGCAGTTCTTC
-	TRBV7-2	-	TRBJ1-2	CASSPTGPYHPYGYTF	TGTGCCAGCAGCCCCACAGGACCTTACCATCCGTATGGCTACACCTTC
-	TRBV9	-	TRBJ2-6	CASSADSGANVLTF	TGTGCCAGCAGCGCAGACTCTGGGGCCAACGTCCTGACTTTC
TRBD2	TRBV6-5	-	TRBJ2-6	CASSYSGGTGANVLTF	TGTGCCAGCAGTTACTCCGGGGGGACTGGGGCCAACGTCCTGACTTTC